The subject of this entry is one T cell receptor (beta chain). Its antigen is not known. From germline, CDR1 is MNHNS and CDR2 SASEGT. The trim removed 1 base at V and 2 bases at J, leaving 6 bases unmatched. The CDR3 loop spans 18 amino acids. The sample comes from a study of OX40 agonist ivuxolimab in advanced cancers. Study results and limitations: Antigen targets of the expanded peripheral T cells went undetermined.

The method was immunoSEQ multiplex PCR; TCRdb's version includes in-frame clones alone and lacks a portion of them. The repertoire includes under 95,000 clones, approximately 86% of them detected once, and 0.76% sits in the top ten. The source was CD4+ or CD8+ T cells sorted from blood, collected in a trial of the OX40 agonist ivuxolimab. The chain combines TRBV6-1 with TRBJ1-5, with 12 bases aligning to TRBD1. The TCR originated in an adult with an advanced solid tumor such as melanoma, head and neck, liver or kidney cancer. CDR3 sequence (DNA): TGTGCCAGCAGTGAAGTGGGGACAGGGGGCCTCGGCAATCAGCCCCAGCATTTT. As protein: CASSEVGTGGLGNQPQHF.